Listed here are 29 T cell receptor beta chains from one sample, sequenced in a study of shared clonotypes between healthy human individuals. Here immunoSEQ multiplex PCR was the method, and the copy in TCRdb shows in-frame clones only, minus some. The profile shows approximately 810,000 clones, 92% of them singletons. Selected positively for CCR7 and CD45RO-negative, naive CD8 cells excluded terminally differentiated effector memory CD45RA+ cells. Sequencing was performed on naive CD8+ T cells sorted from blood. The receptors come from a young man in good health.

The V gene is TRBV7-9, the J gene TRBJ1-2; D ambiguous. The ends were cut back, 1 base at V and 2 bases at J, with 8 bases in the middle. The CDR3 covers 14 residues. CDR1 SEHNR and CDR2 FQNEAQ come from the germline V gene (reference sequence). The CDR3 spells CASSLERENYGYTF. The CDR3, as DNA: TGTGCCAGCAGCTTAGAACGGGAGAACTATGGCTACACCTTC.

The V gene is TRBV29-1, the J gene TRBJ2-1, with no clear D. Germline V gives CDR1 SQVTM, CDR2 ANQGSEA. CDR3 size: 12 residues. V lost 5 bases, J lost 2 bases, and 7 bases lay in between. The CDR3 DNA sequence: TGCAGCGTTAACCCTACCTACAATGAGCAGTTCTTC. Protein: CSVNPTYNEQFF.

The rearrangement links TRBV4-1 to TRBJ1-2, with 8 bases aligning to TRBD1. J lost 3 bases, V lost 4 bases, and 4 bases had no gene match. Germline CDR1 is MGHRA and CDR2 is YSYEKL. This CDR3 spans 14 amino acids. Here the CDR3 reads CASSPRGLDYGYTF. The CDR3 DNA sequence: TGCGCCAGCAGCCCCAGGGGGCTGGACTATGGCTACACCTTC.

The V and J genes are TRBV4-3 and TRBJ2-7, with 7 bases that match TRBD1. The CDR3 loop spans 17 amino acids. Germline CDR1 is LGHNA and CDR2 is YSLEER. After removal of 2 bases from V and 3 bases from J, the junction contained 13 bases not matched to a gene. In DNA, the CDR3 is TGCGCCAGCAGCCAAATTGGTTCCCGGGACAGCCACTACGAGCAGTACTTC. Its protein is CASSQIGSRDSHYEQYF.

CDR3 in amino acids: CASGTGGVGYTF. CDR3 DNA: TGTGCCAGCGGCACAGGGGGGGTAGGCTACACCTTC. The chain links TRBV2 to TRBJ1-2; 8 bases map to TRBD1. V trimming: 8 bases; J trimming: 8 bases; junction bases outside the gene matches: 7. CDR3 length: 12 amino acids. Germline V gene lookup returns CDR1 SNHLY and CDR2 FYNNEI. Full variable domain (outside the CDR3, taken from reference TRBV2 and TRBJ1-2): EPEVTQTPSHQVTQMGQEVILRCVPISNHLYFYWYRQILGQKVEFLVSFYNNEISEKSEIFDDQFSVERPDGSNFTLKIRSTKLEDSAMYFCASGTGGVGYTFGSGTRLTVV.

The chain uses TRBV10-3 and TRBJ2-1; tentative D call: TRBD2 (6 bases). The V gene lost 6 bases and the J gene lost 10 bases, with 13 bases spanning the gap. Per the germline V gene, CDR1 is ENHRY and CDR2 is SYGVKD. This CDR3 region has 12 residues. The CDR3 region is CAIREGRDEQFF. DNA for the CDR3: TGTGCCATCAGGGAGGGACGTGACGAGCAGTTCTTC.

The chain has TRBV5-6 and TRBJ1-4; 10 bases agree with TRBD1. CDR3 size: 14 residues. Germline loops: CDR1 SGHDT, CDR2 YYEEEE. Trimming cost V 4 bases and J 6 bases; bases outside gene matches: 3. This CDR3 reads CASSIGTGDEKLFF. CDR3 nucleotide sequence: TGTGCCAGCAGCATCGGGACAGGGGATGAAAAACTGTTTTTT.

The V and J genes are TRBV27 and TRBJ1-5; tentative D call: TRBD1 (5 bases). Germline V CDR1 and CDR2: MNHEY, SMNVEV (reference sequence). The CDR3 runs 13 residues. The V gene lost 8 bases and the J gene lost 2 bases, with 10 bases spanning the gap. The CDR3, as DNA: TGTGCCAGCCGGGGGAACGGCAATCAGCCCCAGCATTTT. Protein: CASRGNGNQPQHF.

This sequence joins TRBV7-9 and TRBJ2-7; TRBD2 agrees at 9 bases. The CDR3 covers 15 residues. The germline CDR1 and CDR2 sequences are SEHNR and FQNEAQ (reference sequence). V dropped 5 bases and J dropped 3; count of bases not matched to a gene: 8. CDR3 DNA sequence: TGTGCCAGCAGCCCCGGTCTAGCGGGGATCTACGAGCAGTACTTC. Translated: CASSPGLAGIYEQYF.

V gene TRBV4-3 combines with J gene TRBJ1-2; 8 bases agree with TRBD1. The length of the CDR3 is 15 residues. Losses at the gene ends were 0 bases for V and 4 bases for J; bases not matched to a gene: 4. Per the germline V gene, CDR1 is LGHNA and CDR2 is YSLEER. The CDR3 loop is CASSQDGGQVYGYTF. The CDR3 DNA sequence: TGCGCCAGCAGCCAAGATGGGGGACAGGTCTATGGCTACACCTTC.

The chain joins TRBV4-1 to TRBJ1-1; a weak D match, TRBD1 (5 bases). Germline assignment: CDR1 MGHRA and CDR2 YSYEKL. With 4 bases removed from V and 1 base from J, the gap between germline ends came to 13 bases. There are 15 residues in the CDR3. The CDR3 DNA is TGCGCCAGCAGCCTAAAAACCGGGGGGAACACTGAAGCTTTCTTT. Translating gives CASSLKTGGNTEAFF.

This chain links TRBV7-9 with TRBJ1-3; D is unclear. Germline V lookup: CDR1 SEHNR, CDR2 FQNEAQ (reference sequence). The CDR3 runs 15 residues. V was pared by 4 bases and J by 6 bases, with 16 bases between. The CDR3 region has the DNA TGTGCCAGCAGCTCACTAAGAGGGTCCGAAAACACCATATATTTT. Translation: CASSSLRGSENTIYF.

The chain recombines TRBV27 with TRBJ2-7, with 8 bases that match TRBD1. V trimming: 4 bases; J trimming: 3 bases; junction bases outside the gene matches: 11. The CDR3 runs to 16 residues. Germline lookup yields CDR1 MNHEY and CDR2 SMNVEV (reference sequence). This chain's CDR3 is CASSSPRPGGLYEQYF. The CDR3 coding sequence is TGTGCCAGCAGTTCGCCCAGACCAGGGGGCCTCTACGAGCAGTACTTC.

The chain employs TRBV2 and TRBJ1-5; a weak D match, TRBD1 (6 bases). This CDR3 comprises 14 residues. V was clipped by 5 bases and J by 9 bases, with 17 bases between them. Germline assignment: CDR1 SNHLY and CDR2 FYNNEI. The CDR3 nucleotides read TGTGCCAGCAGTACCACAGGGACCGGACGGCCCCAGCATTTT. It is translated as CASSTTGTGRPQHF.

The CDR3 spells CASSPRGTGELFF. CDR3 DNA: TGTGCCAGCAGCCCCAGGGGCACCGGGGAGCTGTTTTTT. The gene calls are TRBV27 and TRBJ2-2, with D maybe TRBD1 (6 bases). Germline V lookup: CDR1 MNHEY, CDR2 SMNVEV (reference sequence). This CDR3 spans 13 amino acids. Trimming stripped 6 bases from V and 4 bases from J, with 9 bases between.

The chain is built from TRBV4-1 and TRBJ2-5; 8 nucleotides agree with TRBD1. The V and J ends lost 4 bases and 1 base, in that order; junction bases with no gene match: 2. Germline V gives CDR1 MGHRA, CDR2 YSYEKL. The CDR3 loop spans 14 amino acids. CDR3 protein: CASSPDRVQETQYF. The CDR3 nucleotides read TGCGCCAGCAGCCCGGACAGGGTCCAAGAGACCCAGTACTTC.

CDR3: CASSLAGEVPQYF. The CDR3 coding sequence is TGTGCCAGCAGTCTAGCGGGAGAGGTGCCCCAGTACTTC. This chain links TRBV27 with TRBJ2-5; 10 bases are a match to TRBD2. The CDR3 sequence is 13 residues long. Trimming took 5 bases from V and 9 from J; bases not matched to a gene: 6. CDR1 and CDR2 (germline): MNHEY, SMNVEV (reference sequence).

This chain joins TRBV27 and TRBJ2-1; the D is unclear. The CDR3 length is 11 residues. The ends were cut back, 8 bases at V and 6 bases at J, with 8 bases in the middle. Germline loops: CDR1 MNHEY, CDR2 SMNVEV (reference sequence). The DNA of the CDR3 is TGTGCCAGCGCCTCAGTCAATGAGCAGTTCTTC. It yields the protein CASASVNEQFF.

This clone was observed a handful of times. The rearrangement links TRBV27 to TRBJ1-2; TRBD1 agrees at 8 bases. The CDR3 has 13 residues. The junction had 7 bases not matched to a gene; V was cut back by 5 bases and J by 8 bases. Germline-derived CDR1 and CDR2 are MNHEY and SMNVEV (reference sequence). DNA of the CDR3: TGTGCCAGCAGTCGGACAGGGTCGTACGGCTACACCTTC. Translation: CASSRTGSYGYTF.

The CDR3, as DNA: TGTGCCAGCAGCTCGTGGGACAGCCAAGAGACCCAGTACTTC. It encodes CASSSWDSQETQYF. This chain links TRBV11-2 with TRBJ2-5, with 7 bases aligning to TRBD1. CDR1 and CDR2 (germline): SGHAT, FQNNGV. With 4 bases clipped from V and 1 base from J, the junction kept 3 bases outside the gene matches. The CDR3 contains 14 residues.

The V call is TRBV29-1, the J call TRBJ2-7, with no clear D. V was pared by 4 bases and J by 7 bases, with 11 bases between. Germline V CDR1 and CDR2: SQVTM, ANQGSEA. The CDR3 has 11 residues. CDR3 region: CSVVFAGEQYF. As DNA, the CDR3 is TGCAGCGTTGTGTTTGCTGGGGAGCAGTACTTC.

The V call is TRBV19, the J call TRBJ1-2; 7 nucleotides agree with TRBD1. The germline V gene encodes CDR1 LNHDA and CDR2 SQIVND (reference sequence). This CDR3 is built from 13 residues. The V gene end was trimmed by 7 bases and the J gene end by 2 bases; junction bases not matched to a gene: 4. The CDR3 DNA reads as TGTGCCAGTAACGGGGACAGCAACTATGGCTACACCTTC. Translated, it gives CASNGDSNYGYTF.

The genes are TRBV7-9 and TRBJ2-1; D possibly uses TRBD1 or TRBD2 (6 bases each). The CDR3 runs to 12 residues. Germline assignment: CDR1 SEHNR and CDR2 FQNEAQ (reference sequence). Between the trimmed V and J ends, which lost 1 base and 15 bases, there was a span of 13 bases. CDR3 in DNA: TGTGCCAGCAGCTTAGTGCGGGACAACTGGTTCTTC. It specifies CASSLVRDNWFF.

V usage is TRBV5-1 and J usage is TRBJ2-1; tentative D call: TRBD2 (5 bases). Trimming took off 4 bases at V and 5 bases at J, with 13 bases between the two ends. There are 14 residues in the CDR3. Germline CDR1 SGHRS, CDR2 YFSETQ. CDR3 nucleotide sequence: TGCGCCAGCAGCCCTCTTAGCGCGGACAATGAGCAGTTCTTC. Translated: CASSPLSADNEQFF.

This clone was counted a few times. The same CDR3 also results from other DNA sequences found in this sample. The gene calls are TRBV27 and TRBJ2-7, with D possibly called TRBD1 or TRBD2 (5 bases each). The CDR3 is 13 amino acids. Trimming left V 3 bases short and J 2 bases short, with 8 bases between. Germline V gene lookup returns CDR1 MNHEY and CDR2 SMNVEV (reference sequence). For the CDR3, the DNA is TGTGCCAGCAGTTTGAGGGGAGCCTACGAGCAGTACTTC. Protein product: CASSLRGAYEQYF.

The chain recombines TRBV29-1 with TRBJ2-3, with 7 bases lining up with TRBD1. Germline-derived CDR1 and CDR2 are SQVTM and ANQGSEA. The CDR3 runs 18 residues. V shed 5 bases and J 3 bases; nucleotides not matched to a gene: 20. The CDR3: CSVLPVVRQGVRTDTQYF. The CDR3 nucleotides read TGCAGCGTTCTTCCCGTTGTTAGACAGGGCGTGCGGACAGATACGCAGTATTTT.

The gene calls are TRBV7-2 and TRBJ2-2; unclear D gene. CDR1 and CDR2 from the germline V gene are SGHTA and FQGNSA. The CDR3 is made up of 13 amino acids. Deletions cut 5 bases from V and 4 bases from J, with 8 bases between. CDR3 in amino acids: CASSKDFTGELFF. CDR3 sequence (DNA): TGTGCCAGCAGCAAAGATTTCACCGGGGAGCTGTTTTTT. Using reference TRBV7-2 and TRBJ2-2 for the parts outside the CDR3, the full variable domain is GAGVSQSPSNKVTEKGKDVELRCDPISGHTALYWYRQSLGQGLEFLIYFQGNSAPDKSGLPSDRFSAERTGGSVSTLTIQRTQQEDSAVYLCASSKDFTGELFFGEGSRLTVL.

The chain joins TRBV6-5 to TRBJ1-1; maybe TRBD1 (5 bases). The V end was cut by 0 bases, the J end by 1 base, with 12 bases between. From germline, CDR1 is MNHEY and CDR2 SVGAGI. The CDR3 extends over 16 amino acids. DNA for the CDR3: TGTGCCAGCAGTTACTCGGGGCTATCAGGGAACACTGAAGCTTTCTTT. Translated, it gives CASSYSGLSGNTEAFF.

DNA of the CDR3: TGTGCCAGCAGCGTCACAGGGGACAATGAGCAGTTCTTC. This encodes CASSVTGDNEQFF. The V gene is TRBV7-3, the J gene TRBJ2-1; 7 bases fit TRBD1. The CDR3 is made up of 13 amino acids. V was clipped by 5 bases and J by 5 bases; unmatched bases: 3. Germline CDR1 SGHTA, CDR2 FQGTGA.